This TCR beta chain was sequenced in a study of CD8+ T cells in alopecia areata. In germline, CDR1 is MNHNS, CDR2 SASEGT. The CDR3 length is 15 residues. Trimming removed 1 base from V and 2 bases from J, with 11 bases in between. The treatment: oral pan-JAK inhibitor, 5-10 mg twice daily. Isolated RNA was reverse transcribed into cDNA used as the sequencing template. Profiling relied on immunoSEQ multiplex PCR, and the TCRdb table lists in-frame clones only, not all of them. Found here are about 110,000 clones, less than 90% of them singletons; the top ten hold around a quarter. The origin of this receptor is a human donor with alopecia areata. The sample in question was CD8+ T cells sorted from blood, obtained at week 24, from a patient treated with tofacitinib. This chain joins TRBV6-1 and TRBJ1-2, with no clear D. The CDR3 nucleotides read TGTGCCAGCAGTGAAGACGGAGGAGGGAACTATGGCTACACCTTC. It is translated as CASSEDGGGNYGYTF.